This T cell receptor beta chain was observed in a study of T-cell reconstitution after alpha-beta-depleted transplantation in children. Preparation of the TCRbeta library used unique molecular identifiers. TCRdb redid the calling of the PCR reads with MiXCR, one entry per CDR3 protein. Among approximately 500,000 distinct CDR3 sequences, over 9.5% were seen once, and the ten largest hold 2%. The germline gives CDR1 SGHRS, CDR2 YFSETQ. The CDR3 runs 16 residues. Trimming at V came to 2 bases and at J to 4 bases, leaving 6 bases not matched to a gene. Study-level results: T cells produced anew were the main source of T-cell counts and diversity one year after transplant. Reportedly, roughly two months post-transplant, alpha-beta T cells arose from several hundred expanded graft clones.

About this clonotype itself: What it binds is not known. A read error is possible here, since a much larger clone lies one base away.

The source is a child aged 2 to 15 with inherited bone marrow failure, due to receive a stem cell transplant. The chain has TRBV5-1 and TRBJ2-2; 9 bases are shared with TRBD1. The specimen comprised PBMCs, sampled before TCRalphabeta/CD19-depleted stem cell transplant. This chain's CDR3 is CASSFNRGLSTGELFF. In DNA form, the CDR3 reads TGCGCCAGCAGCTTCAACAGGGGGCTGAGCACCGGGGAGCTGTTTTTT.